This T cell receptor (beta chain) was sequenced during a study of blood T cell repertoires in COVID-19 (dated by TCRdb to between 2020 and 2021). Context from the whole study: Samples covering the acute and convalescent phases of COVID-19 were provided by collaborators in the United States, Italy and Spain. The prospective study material was composed of cDNA or gDNA derived from T cells, B-cell-depleted T cells, or PBMCs. The dataset comprised deeply sampled blood TCRbeta repertoires from subjects exposed to, actively infected with, or recovered from COVID-19. The repertoires were released in a freely available public database intended as a resource for research on the immune response to SARS-CoV-2. Samples were obtained from the ongoing ImmuneRACE study (first 160 participants) and from roughly 1,300 subjects provided by 6 global collaborators. A de-identified subject ID, COVID-19 status, age in years and sex were almost always included in the sample metadata. Where available, HLA class I and class II types were obtained from metadata supplied by the sample provider rather than from assay-based typing.

TCRbeta CDR3 regions were amplified from genomic DNA by means of the immunoSEQ Assay, a bias-controlled multiplex PCR. The study's own analysis went as follows. Nucleated cell counts per sample were estimated from amplification of reference gene primers within the assay. Sequence reads were collapsed and filtered to measure the absolute abundance of every unique TCRbeta CDR3 rearrangement. For each sample, productive Simpson clonality was calculated as the square root of Simpson's diversity index across productive rearrangements. TCRdb took this table from immuneACCESS and kept in-frame rearrangements with V and J called. Such tables lack part of the clones; where checked against another copy, unresolved V genes explain under half of the gap, and the rest is unexplained. The V and J calls and clone size were taken over from that table, and D and trimming were inferred from the DNA. This sample comprises about 170,000 clones, roughly 91% of them detected only once. The top ten hold about 2.1% of the sample.

Reading from cysteine to phenylalanine, the CDR3 counts 12 amino acids. Only the CDR3 part of the read is kept: 36 bases, read in frame from the first base. The germline V gene gives CDR1 as SQVTM and CDR2 as ANQGSEA. V loses 7 bases of germline sequence and J loses 8 bases, and the interval between the two ends is 17 bases. As concerns this clone: This clone's antigen is unknown. It has no much larger one-base neighbor in the sample; base qualities were not kept.

Another Seattle source contributed samples from volunteer blood donors who had recovered from COVID-19. Collaborating institutions collected whole blood in K2EDTA tubes following their own protocols. Collaborator samples were shipped for TCRbeta analysis as frozen whole blood, isolated PBMCs, or DNA extracted from either sample type. General conclusions and limits of the study: Clinical and demographic metadata were provided uncurated, with the amount varying by source and participant.

The rearrangement combines TRBV29-1 with TRBJ1-2, with the D segment identity uncertain. The TCR originated in a man aged 50 to 59 who had recovered from COVID-19. What was sequenced was peripheral blood. The nucleotides read TGCAGCGACGCCGACGGAGAAAAAGGCTACACCTTC. It specifies CSDADGEKGYTF.